The clone carrying this TCR beta chain has just a few counts. The data were taken from a study of T cell changes during pregnancy in multiple sclerosis. This table comes from immunoSEQ multiplex PCR, and its TCRdb copy is limited to in-frame clones, with some not included. The profile shows about 32,000 clones, roughly nine tenths of them singletons. Germline CDR1 reads SGHAT; CDR2 reads FQNNGV. This CDR3 contains 14 residues. J was trimmed by 0 bases and V by 7 bases; bases with no gene match: 6. The specimen comprised CD8+ T cells from peripheral blood mononuclear cells, sampled in the third trimester of pregnancy. V and J are TRBV11-2 and TRBJ2-7, with TRBD2 matching over 7 bases. This clonotype was obtained from a female donor with multiple sclerosis, enrolled in a pregnancy study. This CDR3 reads CASTPSGASYEQYF. The CDR3 region has the DNA TGTGCCAGCACCCCCAGCGGGGCCTCCTACGAGCAGTACTTC.